The rows below give T cell receptor beta chains drawn from one sample of a study of T cell responses to AZD1222 COVID-19 vaccine. Clones were sequenced by immunoSEQ multiplex PCR, and TCRdb holds only the in-frame ones, with some missing. The sample has about 140,000 clones, around 92% seen once. The sequenced sample was peripheral blood, obtained 28 days after the second AZD1222 dose. The receptor set was obtained from an adult who received the AZD1222 COVID-19 vaccine. CDR3s include the opening cysteine and the closing phenylalanine or tryptophan. D genes are given only for firm matches. Some rows mark clone size as missing; the rest say once, few, many or name a class of expanded clone.

NA,TRBV5-1,TRBJ2-1,NA,CASSLVEKKQFF,TGCGCCAGCAGCTTGGTAGAGAAGAAGCAGTTCTTC
once,TRBV7-2,TRBJ2-3,NA,CASSLALGGADTQYF,TGTGCCAGCAGCTTAGCCCTAGGGGGAGCAGATACGCAGTATTTT
NA,TRBV24-1,TRBJ1-5,NA,CATSDGNRQPQHF,TGTGCCACCAGTGATGGGAATCGTCAGCCCCAGCATTTT
NA,TRBV7-2,TRBJ2-1,TRBD1,CASSSQGAPYNEQFF,TGTGCCAGCAGCTCTCAGGGGGCTCCCTACAATGAGCAGTTCTTC
once,TRBV6-1,TRBJ2-5,NA,CASSEGLAGPLYETQYF,TGTGCCAGCAGTGAAGGTTTAGCTGGCCCCCTTTATGAGACCCAGTACTTC
NA,TRBV19,TRBJ1-5,NA,CASKGTGSNQPQHF,TGTGCCAGTAAGGGGACTGGGAGCAATCAGCCCCAGCATTTT
NA,TRBV27,TRBJ2-2,TRBD2,CASRRGLAGGSWAGELFF,TGTGCCAGCAGGCGCGGACTAGCGGGAGGGTCGTGGGCCGGGGAGCTGTTTTTT
NA,TRBV5-1,TRBJ1-6,NA,CASSLGLDSPLHF,TGCGCCAGCAGCTTGGGACTGGATTCACCCCTCCACTTT
NA,TRBV25-1,TRBJ2-7,NA,CASSESGGRGSEQYF,TGTGCCAGCAGTGAAAGCGGTGGCAGGGGCAGCGAGCAGTACTTC
NA,TRBV5-6,TRBJ2-7,NA,CASSLEGTHFEQYF,TGTGCCAGCAGCTTGGAAGGGACTCACTTCGAGCAGTACTTC
NA,TRBV10-1,TRBJ1-1,NA,CASSVQVGTEAFF,TGCGCCAGCAGTGTACAAGTGGGAACTGAAGCTTTCTTT
NA,TRBV18,TRBJ1-2,NA,CASSPNQKNYGYTF,TGTGCCAGCTCACCGAATCAAAAGAACTATGGCTACACCTTC
NA,TRBV4-1,TRBJ2-1,NA,CASSPKKDEQFF,TGCGCCAGCAGCCCAAAAAAGGATGAGCAGTTCTTC
NA,TRBV5-6,TRBJ2-7,TRBD1,CASSSDRLSPSYEQYF,TGTGCCAGCAGCTCGGACAGGCTTTCCCCTAGCTACGAGCAGTACTTC
NA,TRBV6-4,TRBJ2-2,TRBD2,CASSPRLAGGDGELFF,TGTGCCAGCAGTCCCAGACTAGCGGGAGGGGACGGGGAGCTGTTTTTT
once,TRBV9,TRBJ2-7,TRBD1,CASNRQGVNEQYF,TGTGCCAGCAACCGACAGGGGGTGAACGAGCAGTACTTC
NA,TRBV24-1,TRBJ1-2,NA,CATSDGLEGYTF,TGTGCCACCAGTGATGGGCTGGAAGGCTACACCTTC
NA,TRBV6-5,TRBJ2-1,TRBD2,CASSYREDWLGGFF,TGTGCCAGCAGTTACCGGGAGGATTGGTTGGGGGGGTTCTTC
NA,TRBV28,TRBJ2-7,NA,CASTQGYEQYF,TGTGCCAGCACACAGGGTTACGAGCAGTACTTC
NA,TRBV9,TRBJ2-7,NA,CASSAGSGYEQYF,TGTGCCAGCAGCGCAGGTTCGGGCTACGAGCAGTACTTC
NA,TRBV18,TRBJ1-6,TRBD1,CASSQATGGSPLHF,TGTGCCAGCTCACAGGCTACAGGGGGTTCACCCCTCCACTTT
NA,TRBV7-2,TRBJ1-1,NA,CASSLARGSAEAFF,TGTGCCAGCAGCTTAGCCCGGGGTTCCGCTGAAGCTTTCTTT
NA,TRBV19,TRBJ1-3,TRBD1,CASSIDRRGQAGNTIYF,TGTGCCAGTAGTATAGATCGCAGGGGGCAAGCTGGAAACACCATATATTTT
NA,TRBV10-3,TRBJ2-1,NA,CAISGDRGNNEQFF,TGTGCCATCAGTGGAGATAGGGGTAACAATGAGCAGTTCTTC
NA,TRBV11-2,TRBJ1-2,TRBD1,CASSSIRDRASNYGYTF,TGTGCCAGCAGCTCGATCCGGGACAGGGCTTCTAACTATGGCTACACCTTC
NA,TRBV5-1,TRBJ2-1,NA,CASSLGTGRGGVRLGGRYNEQFF,TGCGCCAGCAGCTTGGGGACGGGCAGGGGAGGCGTCAGGCTGGGCGGCCGGTACAATGAGCAGTTCTTC
NA,TRBV7-2,TRBJ2-7,TRBD1,CASSSSPGQGSEQYF,TGTGCCAGCAGCTCATCACCGGGACAGGGGTCCGAGCAGTACTTC
once,TRBV2,TRBJ1-1,NA,CASSGQSNTEAFF,TGTGCCAGCAGCGGACAGTCGAACACTGAAGCTTTCTTT
NA,TRBV5-1,TRBJ1-3,NA,CASSPQGTGNTIYF,TGCGCCAGCAGCCCGCAGGGAACGGGAAACACCATATATTTT
NA,TRBV4-2,TRBJ2-2,TRBD2,CASSQGTSGRKNTGELFF,TGTGCCAGCAGCCAAGGGACTAGCGGGAGGAAAAACACCGGGGAGCTGTTTTTT
NA,TRBV6-5,TRBJ1-2,NA,CASSYSRPGVGYTF,TGTGCCAGCAGTTACTCGCGGCCAGGGGTAGGCTACACCTTC
NA,TRBV21-1,TRBJ1-1,NA,CASSTTTGVNTEAFF,TGTGCCAGCAGCACCACCACAGGGGTGAACACTGAAGCTTTCTTT